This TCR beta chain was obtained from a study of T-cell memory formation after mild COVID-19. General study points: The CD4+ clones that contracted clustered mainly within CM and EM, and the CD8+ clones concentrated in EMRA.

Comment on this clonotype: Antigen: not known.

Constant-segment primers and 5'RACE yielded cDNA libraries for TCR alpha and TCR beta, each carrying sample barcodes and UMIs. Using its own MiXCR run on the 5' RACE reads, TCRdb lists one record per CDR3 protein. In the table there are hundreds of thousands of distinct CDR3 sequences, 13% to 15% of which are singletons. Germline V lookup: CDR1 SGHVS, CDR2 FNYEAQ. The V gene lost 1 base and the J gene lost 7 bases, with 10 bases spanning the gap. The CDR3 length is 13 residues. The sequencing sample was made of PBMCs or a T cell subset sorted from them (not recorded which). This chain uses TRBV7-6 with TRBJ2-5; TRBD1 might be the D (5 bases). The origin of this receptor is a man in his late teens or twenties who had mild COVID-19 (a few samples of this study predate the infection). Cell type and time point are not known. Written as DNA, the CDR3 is TGTGCCAGCAGCTTAGGGACAATTGGGACCCAGTACTTC. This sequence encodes CASSLGTIGTQYF.